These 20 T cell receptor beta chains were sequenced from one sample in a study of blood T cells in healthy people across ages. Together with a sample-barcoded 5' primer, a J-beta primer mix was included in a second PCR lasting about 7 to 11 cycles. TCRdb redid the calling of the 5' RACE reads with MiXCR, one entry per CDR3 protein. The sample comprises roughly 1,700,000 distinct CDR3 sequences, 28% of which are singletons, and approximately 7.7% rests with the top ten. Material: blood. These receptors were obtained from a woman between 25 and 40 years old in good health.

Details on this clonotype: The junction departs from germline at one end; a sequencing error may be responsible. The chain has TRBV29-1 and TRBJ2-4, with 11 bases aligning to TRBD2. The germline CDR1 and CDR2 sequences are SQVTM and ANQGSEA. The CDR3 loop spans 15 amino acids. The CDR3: CSGSRLAGSYNEQYF. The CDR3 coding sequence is TGCAGCGGCAGCAGACTAGCGGGAAGCTACAATGAGCAGTACTTT.

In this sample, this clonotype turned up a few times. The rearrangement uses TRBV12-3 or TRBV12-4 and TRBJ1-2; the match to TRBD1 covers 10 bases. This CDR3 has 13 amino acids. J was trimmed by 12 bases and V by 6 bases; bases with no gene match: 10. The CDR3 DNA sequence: TGTGCCAGCAGGCGACAGGGGGCGCGGGGCCACACCTTC. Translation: CASRRQGARGHTF.

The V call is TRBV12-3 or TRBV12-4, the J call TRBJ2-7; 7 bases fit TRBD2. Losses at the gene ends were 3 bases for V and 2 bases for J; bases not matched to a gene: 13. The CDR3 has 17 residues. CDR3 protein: CASSLELLADITYEQYF. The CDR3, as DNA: TGTGCCAGCAGTTTGGAACTGCTAGCGGATATTACCTACGAGCAGTACTTC.

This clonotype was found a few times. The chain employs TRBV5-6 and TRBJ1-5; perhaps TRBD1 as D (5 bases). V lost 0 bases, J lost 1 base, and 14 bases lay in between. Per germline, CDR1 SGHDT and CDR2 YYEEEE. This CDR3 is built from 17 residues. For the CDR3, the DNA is TGTGCCAGCAGCTTGGGGTCAGGGAGGTACAGCAATCAGCCCCAGCATTTT. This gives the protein CASSLGSGRYSNQPQHF.

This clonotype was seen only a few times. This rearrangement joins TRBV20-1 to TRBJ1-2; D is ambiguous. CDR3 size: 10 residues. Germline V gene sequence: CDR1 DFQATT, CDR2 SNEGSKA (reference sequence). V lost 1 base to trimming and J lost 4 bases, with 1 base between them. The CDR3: CSARAYGYTF. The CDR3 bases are TGCAGTGCTAGAGCCTATGGCTACACCTTC.

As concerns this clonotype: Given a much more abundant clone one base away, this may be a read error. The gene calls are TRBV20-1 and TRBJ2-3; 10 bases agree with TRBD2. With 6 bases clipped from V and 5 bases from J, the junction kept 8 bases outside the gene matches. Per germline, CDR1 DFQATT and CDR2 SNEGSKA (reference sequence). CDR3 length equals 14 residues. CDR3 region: CSAPTSGVGDTQYF. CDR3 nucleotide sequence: TGCAGTGCCCCAACTAGCGGGGTTGGAGATACGCAGTATTTT.

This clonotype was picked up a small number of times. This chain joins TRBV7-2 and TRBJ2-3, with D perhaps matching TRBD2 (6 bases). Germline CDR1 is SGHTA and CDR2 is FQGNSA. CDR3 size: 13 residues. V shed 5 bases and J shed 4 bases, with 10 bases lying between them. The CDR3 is CASSGGFPDTQYF. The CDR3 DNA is TGTGCCAGCAGCGGGGGGTTCCCAGATACGCAGTATTTT.

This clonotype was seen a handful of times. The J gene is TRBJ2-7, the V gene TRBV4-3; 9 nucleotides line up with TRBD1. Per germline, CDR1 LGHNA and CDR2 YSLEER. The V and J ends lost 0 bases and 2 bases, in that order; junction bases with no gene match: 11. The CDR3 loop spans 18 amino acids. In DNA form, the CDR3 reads TGCGCCAGCAGCCAAGAAACGAGGACAGGGGAGATAACCTACGAGCAGTACTTC. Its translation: CASSQETRTGEITYEQYF.

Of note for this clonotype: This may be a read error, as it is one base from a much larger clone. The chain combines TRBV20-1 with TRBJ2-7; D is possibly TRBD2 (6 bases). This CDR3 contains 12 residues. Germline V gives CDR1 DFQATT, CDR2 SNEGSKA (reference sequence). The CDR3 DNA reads TGCAGTGCCAGGGACTCCGACTACGGGCAGTACTTC. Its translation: CSARDSDYGQYF.

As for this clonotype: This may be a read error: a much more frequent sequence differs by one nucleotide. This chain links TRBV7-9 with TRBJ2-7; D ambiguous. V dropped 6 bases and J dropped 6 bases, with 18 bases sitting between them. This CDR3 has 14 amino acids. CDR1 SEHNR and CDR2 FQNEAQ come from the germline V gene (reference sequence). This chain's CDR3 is CASRLTDVSSEQYF. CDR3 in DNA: TGTGCCAGCAGGCTTACAGACGTTTCTTCCGAGCAGTACTTC.

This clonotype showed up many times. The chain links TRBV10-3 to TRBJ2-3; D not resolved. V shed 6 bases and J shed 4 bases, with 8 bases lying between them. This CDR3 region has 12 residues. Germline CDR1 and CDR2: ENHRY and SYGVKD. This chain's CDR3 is CAIRDSSDTQYF. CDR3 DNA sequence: TGTGCCATCAGAGACTCCTCAGATACGCAGTATTTT.

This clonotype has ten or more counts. The DNA of the CDR3 is TGTGCCACCTCCGACCCGAGCGGCACAGATACGCAGTATTTT. Amino acids: CATSDPSGTDTQYF. This chain links TRBV24-1 with TRBJ2-3; no firm D call. Looked up from germline, CDR1 is KGHDR and CDR2 is SFDVKD. The CDR3 runs to 14 residues. V shed 9 bases and J shed 1 base, with 13 bases lying between them.

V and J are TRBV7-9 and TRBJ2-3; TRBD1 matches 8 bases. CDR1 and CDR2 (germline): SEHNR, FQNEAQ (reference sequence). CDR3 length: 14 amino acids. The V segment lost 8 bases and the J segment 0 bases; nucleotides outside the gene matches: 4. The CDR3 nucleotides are TGTGCCAGCCACCGGACAGGGAGCACAGATACGCAGTATTTT. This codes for CASHRTGSTDTQYF.

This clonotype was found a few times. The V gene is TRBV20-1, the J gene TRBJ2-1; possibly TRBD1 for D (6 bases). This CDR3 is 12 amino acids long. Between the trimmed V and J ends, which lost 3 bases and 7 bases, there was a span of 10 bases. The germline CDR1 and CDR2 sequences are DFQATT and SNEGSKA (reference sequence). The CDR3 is CSASSRGNEQFF. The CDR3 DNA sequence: TGCAGTGCTAGCTCTAGGGGGAATGAGCAGTTCTTC.

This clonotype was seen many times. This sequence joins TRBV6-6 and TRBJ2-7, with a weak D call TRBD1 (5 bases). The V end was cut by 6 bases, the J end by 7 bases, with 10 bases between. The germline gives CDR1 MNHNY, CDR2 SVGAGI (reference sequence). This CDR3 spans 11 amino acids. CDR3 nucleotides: TGTGCCAGCAGACAGGAAGGAGAGCAGTACTTC. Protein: CASRQEGEQYF.

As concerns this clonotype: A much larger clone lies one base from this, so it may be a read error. Here the CDR3 reads CASSQGHRLNGQFF. CDR3 nucleotide sequence: TGTGCCAGCAGCCAGGGGCACCGCCTGAATGGGCAGTTCTTC. The chain carries TRBV7-2 and TRBJ2-1, with D perhaps TRBD1 (6 bases). The CDR3 extends over 14 amino acids. The germline V gene has CDR1 SGHTA and CDR2 FQGNSA.

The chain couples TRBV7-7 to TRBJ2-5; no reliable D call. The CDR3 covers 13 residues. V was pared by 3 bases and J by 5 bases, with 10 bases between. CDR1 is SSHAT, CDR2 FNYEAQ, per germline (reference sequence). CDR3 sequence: CASSFGRTETQYF. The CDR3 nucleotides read TGTGCCAGCAGCTTCGGGCGCACGGAGACCCAGTACTTC.

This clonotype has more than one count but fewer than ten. DNA for the CDR3: TGTGCCAGCAGCTGGAACTACGAGCAGTTCTTC. It translates to CASSWNYEQFF. V usage is TRBV27 and J usage is TRBJ2-1; D unresolved. This CDR3 is built from 11 residues. The germline CDR1 and CDR2 sequences are MNHEY and SMNVEV (reference sequence). Trimming took off 6 bases at V and 10 bases at J, with 10 bases between the two ends.

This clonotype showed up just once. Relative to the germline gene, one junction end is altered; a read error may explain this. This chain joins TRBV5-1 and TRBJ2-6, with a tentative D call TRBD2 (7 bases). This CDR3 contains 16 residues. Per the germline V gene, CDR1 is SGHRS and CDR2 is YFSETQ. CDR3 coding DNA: TGCGCCAGCAGCCTGGGGGGGGCGAACGGGGCCAACGCCCTGACTTTC. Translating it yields CASSLGGANGANALTF.

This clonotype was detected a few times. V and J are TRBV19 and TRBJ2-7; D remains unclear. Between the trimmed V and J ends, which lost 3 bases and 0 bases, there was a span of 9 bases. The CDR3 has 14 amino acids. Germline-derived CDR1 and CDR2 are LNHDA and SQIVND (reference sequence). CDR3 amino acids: CASSIGQDSYEQYF. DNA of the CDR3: TGTGCCAGTAGTATTGGCCAGGACTCCTACGAGCAGTACTTC.